Shown below are 24 T cell receptor beta chains from a single sample sequenced in a study of tumor T cells in aggressive B-cell lymphoma. The assay was immunoSEQ multiplex PCR, and TCRdb's table has in-frame clones only and misses some. This sample carries roughly 3,800 clones, 94% of them seen once, and the ten largest clones take around 2.2%. Sequencing was carried out using tumor tissue. These receptors were taken from an adult with diffuse large B cell lymphoma.

This clone has more than one count but fewer than ten. The CDR3 here is CASSPPGLAGGGQVEQFF. The CDR3 DNA reads TGTGCCAGCAGCCCCCCGGGACTAGCGGGAGGCGGTCAGGTTGAGCAGTTCTTC. V is TRBV5-4 and J is TRBJ2-1; 15 bases align to TRBD2. Germline CDR1 and CDR2: SGHNT and YYREEE (reference sequence). The CDR3 consists of 18 residues. V trimming: 4 bases; J trimming: 9 bases; junction bases outside the gene matches: 14.

This chain joins TRBV12-5 and TRBJ2-5; the D gene is possibly TRBD1 (5 bases). The end of the DNA aligns better with TRBJ2-7, so the J call may be wrong. This CDR3 has 16 residues. Germline assignment: CDR1 LGHNT and CDR2 FRNRAP. The CDR3 region has the DNA TGTGCTAGTGACCAGGGCTATCCCCACTCCCCCGGCGAGCAGTACTTC. Protein sequence: CASDQGYPHSPGEQYF.

This rearrangement joins TRBV7-9 to TRBJ1-6, with 12 bases aligning to TRBD1. The germline CDR1 and CDR2 sequences are SEHNR and FQNEAQ (reference sequence). J was trimmed by 6 bases and V by 0 bases; bases with no gene match: 9. The CDR3 has 19 residues. The CDR3 region has the DNA TGTGCCAGCAGCTTAGCGTGGGGACAGGGGGCTCGAGTTAATTCACCCCTCCACTTT. This sequence encodes CASSLAWGQGARVNSPLHF.

This chain links TRBV4-1 with TRBJ1-4; perhaps TRBD1 as D (6 bases). V was clipped by 1 base and J by 7 bases, with 13 bases between them. Per the germline V gene, CDR1 is MGHRA and CDR2 is YSYEKL. This CDR3 has 15 residues. The CDR3 spells CASSQVGGRGEKLFF. CDR3 nucleotide sequence: TGCGCCAGCAGCCAAGTCGGGGGGCGTGGTGAAAAACTGTTTTTT.

This rearrangement joins TRBV7-8 to TRBJ2-7, with TRBD2 as a possible D gene (6 bases). This CDR3 region has 14 residues. With 0 bases removed from V and 2 bases from J, the gap between germline ends came to 8 bases. The V gene's germline CDR1 is SGHVS and CDR2 FQNEAQ. This chain's CDR3 is CASSLASGAYEQYF. Here the CDR3 DNA reads TGTGCCAGCAGCTTAGCCTCGGGGGCCTACGAGCAGTACTTC.

The V and J genes are TRBV28 and TRBJ1-2, with 7 nucleotides matching TRBD1. CDR1 is MDHEN and CDR2 is SYDVKM in the germline V gene. This CDR3 contains 14 residues. Trimming cost V 6 bases and J 7 bases; bases outside gene matches: 11. This chain's CDR3 is CASSRTGVQSGYTF. Here the CDR3 DNA reads TGTGCCAGCAGCCGCACAGGGGTTCAGAGTGGCTACACCTTC.

The chain is built from TRBV9 and TRBJ1-6, with no clear D. The V end lost 2 bases, the J end lost 5 bases, and 8 bases lay between the germline ends. The germline gives CDR1 SGDLS, CDR2 YYNGEE. The CDR3 is 14 residues long. CDR3 residues: CASSVKGDNSPLHF. CDR3 coding DNA: TGTGCCAGCAGCGTGAAGGGAGATAATTCACCCCTCCACTTT.

This clone showed up just once. The junction departs from the called germline gene at one end, perhaps through a read error. The CDR3 sequence: CSVVTSENVF. The CDR3 region has the DNA TGCAGCGTTGTGACTAGCGAAAATGTCTTC. The chain has TRBV29-1 and TRBJ2-1, with TRBD2 matching 8 bases. The germline CDR1 and CDR2 sequences are SQVTM and ANQGSEA. The CDR3 is 10 residues long.

The V call is TRBV7-9, the J call TRBJ2-2, with D uncertain. Germline-derived CDR1 and CDR2 are SEHNR and FQNEAQ (reference sequence). The CDR3 covers 13 residues. Trimming pared 8 bases from V and 1 base from J, leaving 8 bases between. CDR3 loop: CASQRMNTGELFF. In DNA, the CDR3 is TGTGCCAGCCAGCGCATGAACACCGGGGAGCTGTTTTTT.

The genes are TRBV28 and TRBJ2-2, with a weak D call TRBD2 (5 bases). CDR3 length: 13 amino acids. V lost 4 bases and J 5 bases, leaving 8 bases between the germline ends. CDR1 is MDHEN, CDR2 SYDVKM, per germline. The CDR3 region has the DNA TGTGCCAGCAGTTCCCGAGGGACCGGGGAGCTGTTTTTT. This sequence encodes CASSSRGTGELFF.

Notes on this clone: Relative to the germline gene, one junction end is altered; a read error may explain this. This chain links TRBV14 with TRBJ2-5; 10 bases are a match to TRBD2. Germline values: CDR1 SGHDN, CDR2 FVKESK. This CDR3 spans 15 amino acids. The CDR3 DNA sequence: TGTGCCAGTAGCCTACGGACTAGCGGACAGGAGACCCAGTACTTC. It encodes CASSLRTSGQETQYF.

The chain uses TRBV27 and TRBJ1-3; 7 bases fit TRBD1. The CDR3 consists of 15 residues. Per the germline V gene, CDR1 is MNHEY and CDR2 is SMNVEV (reference sequence). The V and J ends lost 6 bases and 2 bases, in that order; junction bases with no gene match: 7. CDR3 region: CASSRTGTAGNTIYF. The CDR3 nucleotides read TGTGCCAGCAGCCGAACCGGGACAGCTGGAAACACCATATATTTT.

The chain carries TRBV5-1 and TRBJ2-1, with D possibly being TRBD1 (5 bases). The CDR3 loop spans 14 amino acids. V was shortened by 0 bases and J by 2 bases, with 6 bases between the two germline ends. Germline V gene lookup returns CDR1 SGHRS and CDR2 YFSETQ. The CDR3 sequence is CASSLGQTYNEQFF. The CDR3, as DNA: TGCGCCAGCAGCTTGGGACAGACCTACAATGAGCAGTTCTTC.

V gene TRBV19 combines with J gene TRBJ2-7; D perhaps matches TRBD2 (5 bases). The germline V gene encodes CDR1 LNHDA and CDR2 SQIVND (reference sequence). The V end lost 1 base, the J end lost 6 bases, and 16 bases lay between the germline ends. The length of the CDR3 is 15 residues. CDR3 sequence (DNA): TGTGCCAGTAGTATAGCGGCAGAGGGCCTTAGCGAGCAGTACTTC. Protein product: CASSIAAEGLSEQYF.

The chain has TRBV7-9 and TRBJ2-7; TRBD2 matches at 7 bases. Trimming took 1 base from V and 0 from J; bases not matched to a gene: 6. The CDR3 is 16 residues long. Per the germline V gene, CDR1 is SEHNR and CDR2 is FQNEAQ (reference sequence). DNA for the CDR3: TGTGCCAGCAGCTTAGGGACGGGAGGAAGCTCCTACGAGCAGTACTTC. It yields the protein CASSLGTGGSSYEQYF.

This clone was recorded once. V gene TRBV10-1 combines with J gene TRBJ2-2; D call uncertain. Per the germline V gene, CDR1 is WNHNN and CDR2 is SYGVQD (reference sequence). V shed 1 base and J shed 6 bases, with 12 bases lying between them. The CDR3 loop spans 15 amino acids. In DNA form, the CDR3 reads TGCGCCAGCAGTGAGTACAGTCACGGTGCCGGGGAGCTGTTTTTT. Translated: CASSEYSHGAGELFF.

The V gene is TRBV9, the J gene TRBJ2-1; D call uncertain. The CDR3 covers 14 residues. V shed 3 bases and J shed 4 bases, with 11 bases lying between them. CDR1 is SGDLS, CDR2 YYNGEE, per germline. CDR3 region: CASSGGTLYNEQFF. In DNA form, the CDR3 reads TGTGCCAGCAGCGGCGGTACCTTATACAATGAGCAGTTCTTC.

This chain connects TRBV28 to TRBJ2-5, with 11 bases identical to TRBD2. With 6 bases clipped from V and 2 bases from J, the junction kept 5 bases outside the gene matches. Germline assignment: CDR1 MDHEN and CDR2 SYDVKM. This CDR3 comprises 15 residues. The CDR3 nucleotides read TGTGCCAGCAGCTCGGGACTAGCGGCACAAGAGACCCAGTACTTC. It is translated as CASSSGLAAQETQYF. Combining the CDR3 with reference TRBV28 and TRBJ2-5 gives the whole variable domain DVKVTQSSRYLVKRTGEKVFLECVQDMDHENMFWYRQDPGLGLRLIYFSYDVKMKEKGDIPEGYSVSREKKERFSLILESASTNQTSMYLCASSSGLAAQETQYFGPGTRLLVL.

DNA for the CDR3: TGTGCCAGCAGCTTCGGGGATGTTGGAAACACCATATATTTT. It yields the protein CASSFGDVGNTIYF. The chain carries TRBV5-6 and TRBJ1-3; D gene ambiguous. The CDR3 length is 14 residues. Trimming pared 2 bases from V and 3 bases from J, leaving 9 bases between. Germline CDR1 SGHDT, CDR2 YYEEEE.

This clone was detected once. This sequence joins TRBV4-3 and TRBJ1-5; no definite D call. The germline CDR1 and CDR2 sequences are LGHNA and YSLEER. CDR3 length equals 14 residues. V lost 0 bases to trimming and J lost 3 bases, with 6 bases between them. Here the CDR3 DNA reads TGCGCCAGCAGCCAAGATAGATTCAATCAGCCCCAGCATTTT. Protein product: CASSQDRFNQPQHF.

The chain carries TRBV7-9 and TRBJ2-6; D gene unclear. The germline V and J ends were trimmed by 5 bases and 1 base, with 9 bases remaining between them. CDR1 is SEHNR, CDR2 FQNEAQ, per germline (reference sequence). This CDR3 comprises 15 residues. The CDR3 DNA is TGTGCCAGCAGCGCAGGCCTATCTGGGGCCAACGTCCTGACTTTC. Protein: CASSAGLSGANVLTF. The whole variable domain, remainder taken from reference TRBV7-9 and TRBJ2-6, is DTGVSQNPRHKITKRGQNVTFRCDPISEHNRLYWYRQTLGQGPEFLTYFQNEAQLEKSRLLSDRFSAERPKGSFSTLEIQRTEQGDSAMYLCASSAGLSGANVLTFGAGSRLTVL.

The chain combines TRBV19 with TRBJ2-5; D is possibly TRBD2 (6 bases). The end of the DNA fits TRBJ2-7 better, so the J call may be wrong. There are 16 residues in the CDR3. Germline CDR1 is LNHDA and CDR2 is SQIVND (reference sequence). Here the CDR3 reads CASSTIPGASPYEQYF. CDR3 sequence (DNA): TGTGCCAGTAGTACAATTCCGGGAGCTTCCCCCTACGAGCAGTACTTC.

The gene calls are TRBV7-3 and TRBJ1-1; D is ambiguous. The length of the CDR3 is 13 residues. Germline-derived CDR1 and CDR2 are SGHTA and FQGTGA. V was clipped by 4 bases and J by 1 base, with 7 bases between them. CDR3 sequence: CASSSAGNTEAFF. The CDR3 region has the DNA TGTGCCAGCAGCTCTGCCGGGAACACTGAAGCTTTCTTT.

This chain links TRBV14 with TRBJ2-3; 15 positions match TRBD2. V gave up 4 bases and J gave up 6 bases; unmatched junction bases: 8. The CDR3 has 17 amino acids. CDR1 is SGHDN and CDR2 is FVKESK in the germline V gene. The DNA of the CDR3 is TGTGCCAGCAGCCCGACATGGACTAGCGGGAGGGCCGATACGCAGTATTTT. Translated, it gives CASSPTWTSGRADTQYF.